A single sample gave rise to the 24 T cell receptor beta chains below, sequenced in a study of cytomegalovirus exposure and HLA in healthy donors. It was with 60 Vbeta and 13 Jbeta primers that the PCR ran. Only in-frame clones appear in the TCRdb table, and some are missing; sequencing was by immunoSEQ multiplex PCR. The sample shows 80,000 to 100,000 clones, 65% to 85% of them seen only once. The sequencing sample was made of PBMCs. These receptors all stem from a man aged 35 to 55 in good health and CMV-seropositive.

The J gene is TRBJ2-2, the V gene TRBV7-2, with 12 nucleotides matching TRBD2. Germline V lookup: CDR1 SGHTA, CDR2 FQGNSA. V was clipped by 7 bases and J by 5 bases; unmatched bases: 5. The CDR3 spans 15 residues. The CDR3 coding sequence is TGTGCCAGCACCCGCGGACTAGCGGGAACCGGGGAGCTGTTTTTT. The encoded protein is CASTRGLAGTGELFF.

The CDR3, as DNA: TGTGCCAGCAAACAGGAGAGGTACGAGCAGTACTTC. Translation gives CASKQERYEQYF. The chain combines TRBV2 with TRBJ2-7; possible D gene TRBD1, 5 bases. CDR3 length: 12 amino acids. Per germline, CDR1 SNHLY and CDR2 FYNNEI. The germline V and J ends were trimmed by 7 bases and 4 bases, with 11 bases remaining between them.

The gene calls are TRBV27 and TRBJ1-2, with no clear D. Germline lookup yields CDR1 MNHEY and CDR2 SMNVEV (reference sequence). The ends were cut back, 5 bases at V and 4 bases at J, with 8 bases in the middle. The CDR3 consists of 12 residues. The CDR3 DNA reads as TGTGCCAGCAGTCAGTCAGGCTATGGCTACACCTTC. Amino acid sequence: CASSQSGYGYTF.

This rearrangement joins TRBV5-1 to TRBJ1-1, with TRBD1 matching 7 bases. Germline V gene sequence: CDR1 SGHRS, CDR2 YFSETQ. After removal of 0 bases from V and 7 bases from J, the junction contained 6 bases not matched to a gene. The CDR3 contains 14 residues. In nucleotides, the CDR3 is TGCGCCAGCAGCTTGGGGGCAGGGGGTAATGAAGCTTTCTTT. It specifies CASSLGAGGNEAFF.

The table lists this clone with a few counts. The chain carries TRBV6-5 and TRBJ1-3; no reliable D call. With 5 bases removed from V and 0 bases from J, the gap between germline ends came to 8 bases. Germline V gene lookup returns CDR1 MNHEY and CDR2 SVGAGI. The CDR3 has 14 residues. The CDR3 coding sequence is TGTGCCAGCAGTCGCAGTACCTCTGGAAACACCATATATTTT. As protein: CASSRSTSGNTIYF.

The gene calls are TRBV5-1 and TRBJ2-7, with 8 nucleotides matching TRBD2. V shed 4 bases and J 6 bases; nucleotides not matched to a gene: 6. The CDR3 consists of 13 residues. The germline gives CDR1 SGHRS, CDR2 YFSETQ. The CDR3 coding sequence is TGCGCCAGCAGCAGGACTAGCCTCTCCGAGCAGTACTTC. Protein product: CASSRTSLSEQYF.

This rearrangement joins TRBV4-2 to TRBJ2-7, with 7 nucleotides matching TRBD2. V trimming: 2 bases; J trimming: 2 bases; junction bases outside the gene matches: 6. The CDR3 is 15 amino acids. CDR1 LGHNA and CDR2 YNFKEQ come from the germline V gene. The CDR3: CASSQSLGGAYEQYF. The CDR3 region has the DNA TGTGCCAGCAGCCAAAGCCTGGGGGGGGCCTACGAGCAGTACTTC.

J is TRBJ2-2 and V is TRBV2; TRBD1 aligns across 7 bases. J lost 5 bases, V lost 6 bases, and 6 bases had no gene match. The CDR3 loop spans 14 amino acids. Germline loops: CDR1 SNHLY, CDR2 FYNNEI. CDR3 in amino acids: CASRNEGQTGELFF. In DNA form, the CDR3 reads TGTGCCAGCAGAAACGAGGGACAGACCGGGGAGCTGTTTTTT.

On this clone: One junction end disagrees with the germline gene, perhaps due to a read error. This chain connects TRBV7-3 to TRBJ2-6; D is possibly TRBD1 (5 bases). Germline V gives CDR1 SGHTA, CDR2 FQGTGA. CDR3 length: 19 amino acids. CDR3 nucleotides: TGTGCCAGCAGCTTAATGAGGAGCCGTGATATGACTGGGGCCAACGGCCTGACTTTC. Its translation is CASSLMRSRDMTGANGLTF.

This chain links TRBV27 with TRBJ2-7, with D perhaps matching TRBD1 (5 bases). The CDR3 loop spans 14 amino acids. The germline gives CDR1 MNHEY, CDR2 SMNVEV (reference sequence). V gave up 5 bases and J gave up 5 bases, with 16 bases separating them. The CDR3 sequence is CASSPARQSHEQYF. CDR3 DNA sequence: TGTGCCAGCAGTCCCGCGAGACAGTCCCACGAGCAGTACTTC.

The chain carries TRBV7-3 and TRBJ1-2, with a weak D call TRBD1 (6 bases). This CDR3 has 14 residues. Germline CDR1 SGHTA, CDR2 FQGTGA. Trimming took 5 bases from V and 7 from J, leaving 17 bases between them. The CDR3 DNA reads as TGTGCCAGCAGCCCCGGACGACAGGCTCGTGGCTACACCTTC. This translates into CASSPGRQARGYTF.

This chain uses TRBV28 with TRBJ1-2, with 9 positions matching TRBD1. The germline V gene has CDR1 MDHEN and CDR2 SYDVKM. This CDR3 contains 15 residues. Germline trimming cut 9 bases from V and 7 bases from J; bases unmatched to any gene: 15. CDR3 DNA: TGTGCCAGTCTCACCGGGACAGGGCATATCGGTGGCTACACCTTC. Amino acids: CASLTGTGHIGGYTF.

The chain uses TRBV6-5 and TRBJ2-7; 13 bases are a match to TRBD2. Germline lookup yields CDR1 MNHEY and CDR2 SVGAGI. The CDR3 covers 15 residues. The J segment lost 6 bases and the V segment lost 6 bases, leaving 8 bases of the junction unmatched. CDR3 region: CASSPWTSGSREQYF. In DNA, the CDR3 is TGTGCCAGCAGCCCATGGACTAGCGGGAGCCGCGAGCAGTACTTC.

V gene TRBV11-2 combines with J gene TRBJ1-2, with no clear D. The CDR3 covers 13 residues. Trimming took off 1 base at V and 6 bases at J, with 9 bases between the two ends. CDR1 SGHAT and CDR2 FQNNGV come from the germline V gene. This CDR3 reads CASSLGGLDGYTF. The CDR3 bases are TGTGCCAGCAGCTTAGGAGGGCTAGATGGCTACACCTTC.

The J gene is TRBJ1-6, the V gene TRBV28; 10 bases match TRBD1. Trimming cost V 4 bases and J 4 bases; bases outside gene matches: 7. Germline V CDR1 and CDR2: MDHEN, SYDVKM. This CDR3 region has 17 residues. The CDR3 region is CASSSTKDRGYNSPLHF. For the CDR3, the DNA is TGTGCCAGCAGTTCAACAAAGGACAGGGGGTATAATTCACCCCTCCACTTT.

This clone was detected a few times. The chain couples TRBV5-1 to TRBJ2-3; a possible D gene is TRBD1 (6 bases). This CDR3 has 14 amino acids. Trimming shortened V by 1 base and J by 10 bases, and 16 bases separated the two germline ends. Germline V gene data show CDR1 as SGHRS and CDR2 as YFSETQ. CDR3 amino acids: CASSLRTVSDPQYF. DNA for the CDR3: TGCGCCAGCAGCTTGCGGACAGTAAGTGATCCGCAGTATTTT.

The rearrangement links TRBV7-2 to TRBJ2-1; D may be TRBD2 (6 bases). V lost 4 bases and J 0 bases, leaving 7 bases between the germline ends. The CDR3 has 14 amino acids. Germline CDR1 reads SGHTA; CDR2 reads FQGNSA. This CDR3 reads CASSYGSSYNEQFF. The CDR3 nucleotides are TGTGCCAGCAGCTACGGGAGCTCCTACAATGAGCAGTTCTTC.

The chain joins TRBV4-1 to TRBJ2-1, with D uncertain. The CDR3 consists of 15 residues. Germline lookup yields CDR1 MGHRA and CDR2 YSYEKL. V lost 3 bases and J lost 2, with 11 bases in between. DNA for the CDR3: TGCGCCAGCAGCCACCTCCCAGAGGCCTACAATGAGCAGTTCTTC. This codes for CASSHLPEAYNEQFF.

This clone was seen only a few times. V usage is TRBV28 and J usage is TRBJ2-2; TRBD2 might be the D (5 bases). Trimming cost V 3 bases and J 6 bases, with 8 bases left between them. CDR3 length: 13 residues. CDR1 is MDHEN and CDR2 is SYDVKM in the germline V gene. The CDR3 DNA sequence: TGTGCCAGCAGTTTCGGGGTCCCCGGGGAGCTGTTTTTT. It codes for CASSFGVPGELFF.

The gene calls are TRBV11-2 and TRBJ1-1; the match to TRBD1 covers 7 bases. The CDR3 is made up of 14 amino acids. V lost 5 bases, J lost 1 base, and 4 bases stayed unmatched. CDR1 and CDR2 (germline): SGHAT, FQNNGV. CDR3 region: CASSGRTGNTEAFF. In nucleotides, the CDR3 is TGTGCCAGCAGCGGTCGGACAGGGAACACTGAAGCTTTCTTT.

This chain joins TRBV6-5 and TRBJ1-6; the match to TRBD1 covers 8 bases. V trimming: 6 bases; J trimming: 10 bases; junction bases outside the gene matches: 11. Germline CDR1 is MNHEY and CDR2 is SVGAGI. CDR3 length: 15 residues. CDR3 loop: CASRARTGLGSPLHF. DNA for the CDR3: TGTGCCAGCAGGGCCCGGACAGGGTTGGGGTCACCCCTCCACTTT.

This clone was observed a handful of times. The chain employs TRBV6-4 and TRBJ1-1; D ambiguous. CDR1 MRHNA and CDR2 SNTAGT come from the germline V gene. The CDR3 is 11 amino acids. Trimming stripped 4 bases from V and 7 bases from J, with 7 bases between. In DNA form, the CDR3 reads TGTGCCAGCAGTGTGAGAGATGAAGCTTTCTTT. Translated: CASSVRDEAFF.

The V gene is TRBV5-5, the J gene TRBJ2-5, with a possible D match to TRBD2 (5 bases). Near its end, the DNA agrees better with TRBJ2-7, so the J call may be wrong. This CDR3 is built from 16 residues. Germline-derived CDR1 and CDR2 are SGHKS and YYEKEE (reference sequence). Here the CDR3 reads CASSLVTASHLAEQYF. Here the CDR3 DNA reads TGTGCCAGCAGCTTGGTAACCGCCTCCCACCTAGCCGAGCAGTACTTC.

The V call is TRBV7-3, the J call TRBJ2-7, with D possibly TRBD2 on 5 matching bases. V was shortened by 4 bases and J by 2 bases, with 15 bases between the two germline ends. Per the germline V gene, CDR1 is SGHTA and CDR2 is FQGTGA. This CDR3 region has 15 residues. DNA for the CDR3: TGTGCCAGCAGCTATCGGGCCGGGGAAGCCTACGAGCAGTACTTC. Residues: CASSYRAGEAYEQYF.